This TCR beta chain was captured by sequencing in a study of OX40 agonist ivuxolimab in advanced cancers. Germline V gives CDR1 SGDLS, CDR2 YYNGEE. The CDR3 has 12 residues. Trimming left V 0 bases short and J 3 bases short, with 4 bases between. Sequencing was performed with immunoSEQ multiplex PCR; in TCRdb, only in-frame clones are kept and a portion is missing. The sample shows 65,000 to 85,000 clones, 92% of them seen only once. The chain links TRBV9 to TRBJ2-7; D is unclear. The sequence was collected from an adult with an advanced solid tumor such as melanoma, head and neck, liver or kidney cancer. The sequenced sample was CD4+ or CD8+ T cells sorted from blood, obtained in a trial of the OX40 agonist ivuxolimab. CDR3: CASSVDGYEQYF. DNA for the CDR3: TGTGCCAGCAGCGTAGACGGCTACGAGCAGTACTTC.